This is a list of T cell receptor beta chains from one sample in a study of beta chain features in type 1 diabetes. Data came from immunoSEQ multiplex PCR; TCRdb stores just in-frame clones and leaves some out. The table has 130,000 or so clones, roughly 9.7% seen once; the top ten hold nearly 0.65%. The sample consisted of central memory CD4+ T cells from blood. These receptors originate from a middle-aged woman in good health. Both conserved end residues are part of each CDR3. The D gene is left open where the match is weak. Some rows have no size entry. The others give once, few or many, or a class for an expanded clone.

v_call,d_call,j_call,clone_size,cdr3_aa,cdr3_nt
TRBV9,-,TRBJ2-1,-,CASSVSLVRANEQFF,TGTGCCAGCAGCGTTAGCCTAGTGAGGGCCAATGAGCAGTTCTTC
TRBV5-1,TRBD2,TRBJ2-5,-,CASSRAGSQETQYF,TGCGCCAGCAGCAGAGCGGGGAGCCAAGAGACCCAGTACTTC
TRBV7-2,-,TRBJ1-2,few,CASREANYGYTF,TGTGCCAGCAGGGAGGCTAACTATGGCTACACCTTC
TRBV7-9,TRBD2,TRBJ2-3,many,CASSLQAGVRTDTQYF,TGTGCCAGCAGCTTACAAGCGGGGGTTCGCACAGATACGCAGTATTTT
TRBV6-1,TRBD1,TRBJ2-1,-,CASSLDRDAYNEQFF,TGTGCCAGCAGTCTTGACAGGGACGCCTACAATGAGCAGTTCTTC
TRBV5-1,TRBD2,TRBJ2-3,few,CASSLVLAGSTDTQYF,TGCGCCAGCAGCTTGGTTCTAGCGGGGAGCACAGATACGCAGTATTTT
TRBV18,TRBD1,TRBJ1-1,-,CASSPGQGGRTEAFF,TGTGCCAGCTCACCCGGACAGGGGGGTCGTACTGAAGCTTTCTTT
TRBV10-3,-,TRBJ1-1,-,CASAQGLTEAFF,TGTGCCAGCGCTCAGGGGTTGACTGAAGCTTTCTTT
TRBV19,-,TRBJ2-4,-,CASRGRGMAKNIQYF,TGTGCCAGTAGGGGGCGCGGGATGGCCAAAAACATTCAGTACTTC
TRBV14,TRBD1,TRBJ2-7,few,CASSQGLDRVREQYF,TGTGCCAGCAGCCAAGGTCTGGACAGGGTTAGAGAGCAGTACTTC
TRBV5-4,TRBD2,TRBJ2-3,-,CASSRGLAGATDTQYF,TGTGCCAGCAGCCGAGGACTAGCGGGGGCCACAGATACGCAGTATTTT
TRBV11-2,TRBD2,TRBJ2-2,-,CASSAGLAGAGGELFF,TGTGCCAGCAGCGCCGGACTAGCGGGGGCTGGCGGGGAGCTGTTTTTT
TRBV7-6,TRBD1,TRBJ2-2,many,CASSSRQGRQTGELFF,TGTGCCAGCAGCTCCCGACAGGGCCGACAGACCGGGGAGCTGTTTTTT
TRBV18,TRBD1,TRBJ2-2,few,CASSPGQASNTGELFF,TGTGCCAGCTCACCGGGACAGGCGTCGAACACCGGGGAGCTGTTTTTT
TRBV19,-,TRBJ2-3,-,CASSISRALSTDTQYF,TGTGCCAGTAGTATCTCCAGGGCCCTTAGCACAGATACGCAGTATTTT
TRBV5-1,TRBD2,TRBJ2-5,few,CASSAIPGRKETQYF,TGCGCCAGCAGCGCCATACCCGGGAGGAAAGAGACCCAGTACTTC
TRBV2,TRBD2,TRBJ2-1,many,CASSLAGSGGDEQFF,TGTGCCAGCAGTTTAGCGGGATCGGGAGGGGATGAGCAGTTCTTC
TRBV5-4,-,TRBJ1-2,many,CASSLAGAGQDGYTF,TGTGCCAGCAGCTTGGCAGGGGCGGGCCAGGATGGCTACACCTTC
TRBV7-2,TRBD1,TRBJ2-7,-,CASSAGQEYEQYF,TGTGCCAGCAGCGCAGGACAGGAATACGAGCAGTACTTC
TRBV5-6,-,TRBJ1-5,many,CASSHGLTDNQPQHF,TGTGCCAGCAGCCATGGTTTAACAGACAATCAGCCCCAGCATTTT
TRBV6-6,TRBD2,TRBJ2-2,-,CASSYDGGGGTGELFF,TGTGCCAGCAGTTACGACGGGGGGGGCGGCACCGGGGAGCTGTTTTTT
TRBV21-1,-,TRBJ2-1,few,CASSYPYRSGGYNEQFF,TGTGCCAGCAGCTATCCGTATAGATCGGGGGGCTACAATGAGCAGTTCTTC
TRBV2,-,TRBJ1-6,-,CASRLGQNNSPLHF,TGTGCCAGCAGGTTAGGACAGAATAATTCACCCCTCCACTTT
TRBV10-3,-,TRBJ1-5,few,CAIGRGGDNQPQHF,TGTGCCATAGGACGAGGGGGGGACAATCAGCCCCAGCATTTT
TRBV2,TRBD1,TRBJ1-5,few,CASRSAHHGQGEPPQHF,TGTGCCAGCAGGTCCGCCCATCACGGACAGGGGGAACCGCCCCAGCATTTT
TRBV6-1,-,TRBJ1-2,few,CASSAGQSGYTF,TGTGCCAGCAGTGCTGGACAGAGCGGCTACACCTTC
TRBV4-1,-,TRBJ2-7,-,CASSQGQIDYEQYF,TGCGCCAGCAGCCAAGGACAGATAGACTACGAGCAGTACTTC
TRBV4-2,-,TRBJ1-1,-,CASSLEDSFEAFF,TGTGCCAGCAGCCTCGAAGACAGCTTTGAAGCTTTCTTT
TRBV4-2,-,TRBJ2-3,few,CASSNAGTDTQYF,TGTGCCAGCAGCAACGCGGGTACAGATACGCAGTATTTT
TRBV7-6,-,TRBJ2-1,few,CASSLVSGSKSSYNEQFF,TGTGCCAGCAGCTTAGTTAGCGGCAGTAAGAGCTCCTACAATGAGCAGTTCTTC
TRBV2,-,TRBJ2-7,few,CASDRDIAYEQYF,TGTGCCAGCGATCGGGACATCGCCTACGAGCAGTACTTC
TRBV11-2,-,TRBJ2-5,-,CASSFGSGQETQYF,TGTGCCAGCAGCTTTGGGAGCGGCCAAGAGACCCAGTACTTC
TRBV27,TRBD1,TRBJ2-2,-,CASSRTGVGTGELFF,TGTGCCAGCAGTAGGACAGGGGTGGGCACCGGGGAGCTGTTTTTT
TRBV7-2,-,TRBJ1-4,-,CASSLNYNEKLFF,TGTGCCAGCAGCTTAAACTATAATGAAAAACTGTTTTTT
TRBV7-2,TRBD1,TRBJ1-5,few,CASSDDRAGQPQHF,TGTGCCAGCAGCGACGACAGGGCGGGTCAGCCCCAGCATTTT
TRBV27,TRBD1,TRBJ1-6,-,CASTRQGNLGSPLHF,TGTGCCAGCACCCGACAGGGGAATCTAGGTTCACCCCTCCACTTT
TRBV18,-,TRBJ1-1,-,CASSPESTEAFF,TGTGCCAGCTCACCCGAGTCCACTGAAGCTTTCTTT
TRBV12-5,TRBD1,TRBJ1-4,-,CASGQDRGMSEKLFF,TGTGCTAGTGGACAGGACAGGGGGATGAGTGAAAAACTGTTTTTT
TRBV18,-,TRBJ1-1,few,CASSTGSNTEAFF,TGTGCCAGCTCAACAGGGTCGAACACTGAAGCTTTCTTT
TRBV7-2,-,TRBJ1-6,few,CASSSTNSPLHF,TGTGCCAGCAGCTCAACTAACTCACCCCTCCACTTT
TRBV6-5,TRBD2,TRBJ2-3,-,CASSDAGGRVTQYF,TGTGCCAGCAGTGACGCGGGGGGCCGGGTTACGCAGTATTTT
TRBV9,TRBD2,TRBJ2-5,few,CASSVGTSGVETQYF,TGTGCCAGCAGCGTTGGGACTAGCGGGGTGGAGACCCAGTACTTC
TRBV7-2,TRBD1,TRBJ1-6,few,CASSPGQGPLSSPLHF,TGTGCCAGCAGCCCGGGACAGGGTCCACTCTCTTCACCCCTCCACTTT
TRBV19,-,TRBJ2-1,many,CASSAPGGAGRGEQFF,TGTGCCAGTAGTGCCCCGGGCGGGGCAGGGCGTGGTGAGCAGTTCTTC
TRBV18,TRBD1,TRBJ1-5,-,CASRQGPDQPQHF,TGTGCCAGCCGACAGGGGCCGGATCAGCCCCAGCATTTT
TRBV5-1,TRBD1,TRBJ1-2,few,CASSLTGENYGYTF,TGCGCCAGCAGCTTGACAGGGGAGAACTATGGCTACACCTTC
TRBV15,TRBD2,TRBJ2-3,few,CATSSFLGGDTDTQYF,TGTGCCACCAGCAGTTTCCTCGGGGGGGACACAGATACGCAGTATTTT
TRBV2,TRBD2,TRBJ2-6,-,CASTLAGSSSGANVLTF,TGTGCCAGCACCTTAGCGGGGTCTAGCTCTGGGGCCAACGTCCTGACTTTC
TRBV21-1,-,TRBJ2-7,-,CASIRPGLKPYEQYF,TGTGCCAGCATCAGACCGGGACTAAAACCCTACGAGCAGTACTTC
TRBV19,-,TRBJ2-2,few,CASSIEGPGRAGELFF,TGTGCCAGTAGTATAGAGGGGCCAGGACGAGCCGGGGAGCTGTTTTTT
TRBV9,TRBD2,TRBJ2-1,few,CASSVSGGDVGEQFF,TGTGCCAGCAGCGTGAGCGGGGGGGACGTCGGGGAGCAGTTCTTC
TRBV5-4,TRBD1,TRBJ2-7,-,CASSFGTGSYEQYF,TGTGCCAGCAGCTTCGGGACAGGGAGCTACGAGCAGTACTTC
TRBV29-1,TRBD1,TRBJ1-2,-,CSVVVRGGSYGYTF,TGCAGCGTTGTGGTTAGAGGGGGCTCTTATGGCTACACCTTC
TRBV7-6,TRBD1,TRBJ2-1,-,CASSLTQGARDEQFF,TGTGCCAGCAGCCTGACCCAGGGGGCGCGGGATGAGCAGTTCTTC
TRBV7-2,-,TRBJ2-2,-,CASSLRVGELFF,TGTGCCAGCAGCTTACGGGTCGGGGAGCTGTTTTTT
TRBV12-2,-,TRBJ2-3,-,CASRLAASTDTQYF,TGTGCAAGTCGCTTAGCAGCTAGCACAGATACGCAGTATTTT
TRBV5-1,TRBD2,TRBJ2-2,few,CASSSGTSGRNTGELFF,TGCGCCAGCAGCTCCGGGACTAGCGGGAGGAACACCGGGGAGCTGTTTTTT
TRBV7-9,-,TRBJ2-2,few,CASSPEGAGELFF,TGTGCCAGCAGCCCCGAGGGAGCCGGGGAGCTGTTTTTT
TRBV15,-,TRBJ2-5,few,CATSRDQGETQYF,TGTGCCACCAGCAGAGATCAGGGGGAGACCCAGTACTTC